Below are 17 T cell receptor beta chains sequenced from a single sample in a study of blood T cell repertoires in COVID-19. Assay: immunoSEQ multiplex PCR; the TCRdb copy retains only in-frame clones and omits some. The data contain about 140,000 clones, 81% of them singletons. The sequenced sample consisted of peripheral blood. These receptors were taken from a human donor in a cohort sampled during active COVID-19.

This clone showed up just once. The chain combines TRBV28 with TRBJ2-7, with 7 bases lining up with TRBD1. Unmatched junction bases numbered 4, after V lost 6 bases and J lost 2 bases. Per germline, CDR1 MDHEN and CDR2 SYDVKM. The CDR3 length is 13 residues. Here the CDR3 reads CASRNRGTYEQYF. The CDR3 nucleotides are TGTGCCAGCAGAAACAGGGGAACCTACGAGCAGTACTTC.

V and J are TRBV5-4 and TRBJ2-1, with D possibly matching TRBD2 (5 bases). The CDR3 is 14 residues long. V was shortened by 2 bases and J by 6 bases, with 12 bases between the two germline ends. Germline CDR1 is SGHNT and CDR2 is YYREEE (reference sequence). DNA for the CDR3: TGTGCCAGCAGCTTTGGCCTAGCAATCAATGAGCAGTTCTTC. Protein sequence: CASSFGLAINEQFF. The full variable domain, rest sourced from reference TRBV5-4 and TRBJ2-1, is ETGVTQSPTHLIKTRGQQVTLRCSSQSGHNTVSWYQQALGQGPQFIFQYYREEENGRGNFPPRFSGLQFPNYSSELNVNALELDDSALYLCASSFGLAINEQFFGPGTRLTVL.

The V and J genes are TRBV6-6 and TRBJ2-5; TRBD2 matches at 11 bases. V was clipped by 7 bases and J by 5 bases; unmatched bases: 3. Per germline, CDR1 MNHNY and CDR2 SVGAGI (reference sequence). This CDR3 contains 13 residues. The CDR3: CASKPSGRETQYF. The CDR3 bases are TGTGCCAGCAAGCCTAGCGGGAGGGAGACCCAGTACTTC.

The V call is TRBV2, the J call TRBJ2-7; 10 bases fit TRBD1. CDR3 length equals 16 residues. Germline loops: CDR1 SNHLY, CDR2 FYNNEI. The V gene end was trimmed by 1 base and the J gene end by 0 bases; junction bases not matched to a gene: 3. CDR3: CASSEVWTGGSYEQYF. CDR3 DNA sequence: TGTGCCAGCAGTGAAGTTTGGACAGGGGGCTCCTACGAGCAGTACTTC.

In this sample, this clone turned up a few times. The chain carries TRBV4-1 and TRBJ2-4, with D possibly matching TRBD2 (6 bases). V dropped 3 bases and J dropped 0 bases, with 21 bases sitting between them. There are 19 residues in the CDR3. Germline V gene sequence: CDR1 MGHRA, CDR2 YSYEKL. CDR3 amino acids: CASSHSPLRRAVAKNIQYF. CDR3 coding DNA: TGCGCCAGCAGCCATTCTCCGCTTAGGAGGGCCGTAGCCAAAAACATTCAGTACTTC.

The chain combines TRBV28 with TRBJ1-2; 7 nucleotides align to TRBD1. This CDR3 is built from 14 residues. V lost 5 bases and J lost 6; bases outside the gene matches: 9. In germline, CDR1 is MDHEN, CDR2 SYDVKM. The CDR3 nucleotides are TGTGCCAGCAGTCAGATCAGGGGGTTAGATGGCTACACCTTC. This gives the protein CASSQIRGLDGYTF.

The chain recombines TRBV19 with TRBJ2-2; 7 bases are shared with TRBD2. This CDR3 spans 16 amino acids. Germline CDR1 reads LNHDA; CDR2 reads SQIVND (reference sequence). With 2 bases clipped from V and 7 bases from J, the junction kept 10 bases outside the gene matches. The CDR3 bases are TGTGCCAGTAGTATAACTTGGGCGGGGGAAGGCGGGGAGCTGTTTTTT. Translating gives CASSITWAGEGGELFF.

This chain joins TRBV7-9 and TRBJ1-1, with D unresolved. CDR1 is SEHNR and CDR2 is FQNEAQ in the germline V gene (reference sequence). Trimming removed 5 bases at V and 1 base at J, with 11 bases between. The CDR3 contains 14 residues. The CDR3 coding sequence is TGTGCCAGCAGCAAAGACATACAGAACACTGAAGCTTTCTTT. It specifies CASSKDIQNTEAFF.

This clone was seen just once. The V gene is TRBV5-1, the J gene TRBJ1-2, with D perhaps TRBD1 (5 bases). With 5 bases removed from V and 2 bases from J, the gap between germline ends came to 13 bases. This CDR3 contains 14 residues. Germline V gene data show CDR1 as SGHRS and CDR2 as YFSETQ. The CDR3 DNA reads as TGCGCCAGCAGTATTGAGGGGAGGAACTATGGCTACACCTTC. Its translation is CASSIEGRNYGYTF.

The chain carries TRBV28 and TRBJ1-4; D gene uncertain. This CDR3 is 15 amino acids long. Trimming shortened V by 1 base and J by 7 bases, and 13 bases separated the two germline ends. Per the germline V gene, CDR1 is MDHEN and CDR2 is SYDVKM. CDR3 DNA sequence: TGTGCCAGCAGTTTATTTCCAAGTGGGAGTGAAAAACTGTTTTTT. Translating it yields CASSLFPSGSEKLFF. The whole variable domain, remainder taken from reference TRBV28 and TRBJ1-4, is DVKVTQSSRYLVKRTGEKVFLECVQDMDHENMFWYRQDPGLGLRLIYFSYDVKMKEKGDIPEGYSVSREKKERFSLILESASTNQTSMYLCASSLFPSGSEKLFFGSGTQLSVL.

The chain links TRBV3-1 (or the pseudogene TRBV3-2) to TRBJ1-1, with D perhaps matching TRBD1 (6 bases). With 3 bases removed from V and 7 bases from J, the gap between germline ends came to 15 bases. This CDR3 is 14 amino acids long. Germline V gene lookup returns CDR1 LGHDT and CDR2 YNNKEL (reference sequence). The CDR3 sequence: CASSHPGVNVEAFF. CDR3 in DNA: TGTGCCAGCAGCCACCCAGGGGTGAACGTTGAAGCTTTCTTT.

V and J are TRBV4-3 and TRBJ2-5, with D possibly matching TRBD1 (6 bases). CDR3 length: 15 residues. V lost 0 bases and J lost 3, with 11 bases in between. From germline, CDR1 is LGHNA and CDR2 YSLEER. DNA for the CDR3: TGCGCCAGCAGCCAAGATCCTGGGGGCGAAGAGACCCAGTACTTC. It specifies CASSQDPGGEETQYF.

V usage is TRBV9 and J usage is TRBJ1-2; 8 nucleotides align to TRBD1. The CDR3 runs to 16 residues. The V gene's germline CDR1 is SGDLS and CDR2 YYNGEE. Trimming at V came to 0 bases and at J to 7 bases, leaving 11 bases not matched to a gene. CDR3 loop: CASSVDRTGRFGGYTF. CDR3 nucleotides: TGTGCCAGCAGCGTAGACCGGACAGGGAGGTTCGGTGGCTACACCTTC.

The chain carries TRBV5-4 and TRBJ2-7, with D perhaps TRBD2 (6 bases). The CDR3 spans 15 residues. Germline V gene data show CDR1 as SGHNT and CDR2 as YYREEE (reference sequence). Between the trimmed V and J ends, which lost 4 bases and 3 bases, there was a span of 17 bases. The CDR3 loop is CASSRPGEGGYEQYF. The CDR3 DNA reads as TGTGCCAGCAGCCGACCGGGGGAAGGAGGCTACGAGCAGTACTTC.

The rearrangement links TRBV5-4 to TRBJ2-7; TRBD1 matches at 9 bases. V was clipped by 4 bases and J by 2 bases; unmatched bases: 7. CDR1 is SGHNT, CDR2 YYREEE, per germline (reference sequence). This CDR3 contains 15 residues. CDR3 loop: CASSDRGSGAYEQYF. The CDR3 region has the DNA TGTGCCAGCAGCGACAGGGGGAGCGGGGCCTACGAGCAGTACTTC.

In nucleotides, the CDR3 is TGTGCCAGCAGCTCCTCAGGGCAGCCCCAGCATTTT. It specifies CASSSSGQPQHF. The chain is built from TRBV7-2 and TRBJ1-5; weak D call: TRBD1 (5 bases). The CDR3 is 12 amino acids. Germline CDR1 and CDR2: SGHTA and FQGNSA. The V and J ends lost 4 bases and 7 bases respectively, with 8 bases between them.

The chain couples TRBV5-4 to TRBJ1-4; D might be TRBD1 (5 bases). In germline, CDR1 is SGHNT, CDR2 YYREEE (reference sequence). CDR3 length: 16 residues. Trimming left V 4 bases short and J 8 bases short, with 21 bases between. DNA of the CDR3: TGTGCCAGCAGCCAAACCCGGGGGGGAGGATTGGAAAAACTGTTTTTT. It specifies CASSQTRGGGLEKLFF. Based on the CDR3 plus reference TRBV5-4 and TRBJ1-4, the full variable domain is ETGVTQSPTHLIKTRGQQVTLRCSSQSGHNTVSWYQQALGQGPQFIFQYYREEENGRGNFPPRFSGLQFPNYSSELNVNALELDDSALYLCASSQTRGGGLEKLFFGSGTQLSVL.